This entry lists 30 T cell receptor beta chains sequenced from one sample in a study of T cells in Graves' hyperthyroidism and ophthalmopathy. RNA transcripts served as the template for amplifying TCR beta CDR3 regions. TCR CDR3 underwent first-round RT-PCR with the HTBI primer set. MiXCR was run by TCRdb on the multiplex PCR reads, yielding one entry per CDR3 protein. The sample lists 250,000 to 300,000 distinct CDR3 sequences; roughly a fifth were seen once. The sample comprised blood. These receptor sequences come from a man aged 50 to 60 with Graves' ophthalmopathy.

This chain joins TRBV6-1 and TRBJ2-1; a weak D match, TRBD1 (6 bases). Trimming took 7 bases from V and 1 from J, leaving 14 bases between them. Germline loops: CDR1 MNHNS, CDR2 SASEGT. This CDR3 contains 15 residues. CDR3 loop: CASKRTAVSYNEQFF. CDR3 DNA: TGTGCCAGCAAGAGGACAGCCGTTTCCTACAATGAGCAGTTCTTC.

This clonotype showed up just a few times. The genes are TRBV10-3 and TRBJ2-7, with 9 bases fitting TRBD2. Germline V gene data show CDR1 as ENHRY and CDR2 as SYGVKD. The CDR3 runs 16 residues. The junction had 8 bases not matched to a gene; V was cut back by 0 bases and J by 5 bases. The CDR3 nucleotides are TGTGCCATCAGTGAGTCGAAGGCGACTAGCGGTAACGAGCAGTACTTC. Translated, it gives CAISESKATSGNEQYF.

This clonotype was seen a handful of times. The chain combines TRBV28 with TRBJ2-7, with 8 bases that match TRBD1. Trimming at V came to 7 bases and at J to 3 bases, leaving 8 bases not matched to a gene. This CDR3 spans 14 amino acids. Germline V gene sequence: CDR1 MDHEN, CDR2 SYDVKM. Here the CDR3 DNA reads TGTGCCAGCACCCCACAGGGGGTCGGCTACGAGCAGTACTTC. Its translation: CASTPQGVGYEQYF.

The rearrangement uses TRBV30 and TRBJ1-1, with no clear D. The CDR3 has 11 amino acids. Deletions cut 4 bases from V and 6 bases from J, with 9 bases between. Germline V lookup: CDR1 GTSNPN, CDR2 SVGIG (reference sequence). The CDR3 protein is CAWKLYPEAFF. Written as DNA, the CDR3 is TGTGCCTGGAAGTTATACCCTGAAGCTTTCTTT.

This chain joins TRBV20-1 and TRBJ1-2; no clear D. The CDR3 is 14 residues long. Trimming removed 0 bases at V and 4 bases at J, with 12 bases between. CDR1 DFQATT and CDR2 SNEGSKA come from the germline V gene (reference sequence). CDR3 sequence (DNA): TGCAGTGCTAGAGATCTTACGTGGAGCTATGGCTACACCTTC. It codes for CSARDLTWSYGYTF.

Only one count was recorded for this clonotype. The J gene is TRBJ2-7, the V gene TRBV10-1, with a tentative D call TRBD1 (5 bases). Trimming shortened V by 3 bases and J by 1 base, and 7 bases separated the two germline ends. The germline V gene has CDR1 WNHNN and CDR2 SYGVQD (reference sequence). This CDR3 is built from 13 residues. CDR3 protein: CASSETGSYEQYF. The DNA for the CDR3 is TGCGCCAGCAGTGAAACAGGATCCTACGAGCAGTACTTC.

The V call is TRBV12-3 or TRBV12-4, the J call TRBJ2-7, with TRBD1 identical over 9 bases. V shed 6 bases and J 5 bases; nucleotides not matched to a gene: 8. The CDR3 sequence is 14 residues long. CDR3 sequence: CASSRRDRADEQYF. The CDR3 DNA is TGTGCCAGCAGCCGGCGGGACAGGGCCGACGAGCAGTACTTC.

This clonotype has a handful of counts. The chain employs TRBV20-1 and TRBJ2-3, with D possibly called TRBD1 or TRBD2 (6 bases each). This CDR3 comprises 13 residues. Germline V gene lookup returns CDR1 DFQATT and CDR2 SNEGSKA (reference sequence). V lost 3 bases to trimming and J lost 1 base, with 8 bases between them. The CDR3 DNA is TGCAGTGCTAGGAGGGGGGGCACAGATACGCAGTATTTT. It is translated as CSARRGGTDTQYF.

This clonotype was detected only a few times. The DNA for the CDR3 is TGCAGTGCTCCCGGTAGTAGCGGCACCGGGGAGCTGTTTTTT. Protein product: CSAPGSSGTGELFF. The chain couples TRBV20-1 to TRBJ2-2, with D possibly matching TRBD2 (6 bases). The CDR3 has 14 amino acids. The germline gives CDR1 DFQATT, CDR2 SNEGSKA (reference sequence). V was trimmed by 5 bases and J by 4 bases, leaving 14 bases between them.

This clonotype was detected many times. The V and J genes are TRBV11-1 and TRBJ2-3, with a tentative D call TRBD2 (5 bases). V lost 1 base, J lost 0 bases, and 17 bases lay in between. This CDR3 is 18 amino acids long. Per the germline V gene, CDR1 is SGHAT and CDR2 is FQDESV (reference sequence). CDR3 DNA sequence: TGTGCCAGCAGCTTAGATATGTATGAGGGTCCGAGCACAGATACGCAGTATTTT. Translated: CASSLDMYEGPSTDTQYF.

The V and J genes are TRBV6-4 and TRBJ1-1; D is uncertain. The CDR3 consists of 13 residues. From germline, CDR1 is MRHNA and CDR2 SNTAGT. V gave up 2 bases and J gave up 1 base, with 5 bases separating them. CDR3 DNA: TGTGCCAGCAGTGACGGAGGGAACACTGAAGCTTTCTTT. It encodes CASSDGGNTEAFF.

Notes on this clonotype: A much larger clone lies a single base off, so this may be a read error. The V and J genes are TRBV6-1 and TRBJ2-2, with 7 nucleotides matching TRBD2. CDR1 MNHNS and CDR2 SASEGT come from the germline V gene. The CDR3 runs 16 residues. V was pared by 8 bases and J by 9 bases, with 18 bases of the junction left unmatched. CDR3 protein: CASSTRLADLTRELFF. In DNA, the CDR3 is TGTGCCAGCTCCACGAGGCTAGCGGACCTTACCAGGGAGCTGTTTTTT.

The CDR3 DNA sequence: TGTGCCAGCAGCGGATCCGTCCAGCGGGAGGGCGAGCAGTACTTC. This codes for CASSGSVQREGEQYF. The chain is built from TRBV7-9 and TRBJ2-7; TRBD2 aligns across 10 bases. CDR1 and CDR2 (germline): SEHNR, FQNEAQ (reference sequence). After removal of 5 bases from V and 6 bases from J, the junction contained 10 bases not matched to a gene. There are 15 residues in the CDR3. The complete variable domain, with remaining parts taken from reference TRBV7-9 and TRBJ2-7, reads DTGVSQNPRHKITKRGQNVTFRCDPISEHNRLYWYRQTLGQGPEFLTYFQNEAQLEKSRLLSDRFSAERPKGSFSTLEIQRTEQGDSAMYLCASSGSVQREGEQYFGPGTRLTVT.

The chain joins TRBV6-5 to TRBJ2-3; perhaps TRBD2 as D (6 bases). The length of the CDR3 is 18 residues. V was shortened by 2 bases and J by 4 bases, with 22 bases between the two germline ends. The germline V gene encodes CDR1 MNHEY and CDR2 SVGAGI. The CDR3 DNA sequence: TGTGCCAGCAGTTACACCATAGCGGAGCCAACCGGGGCAGATACGCAGTATTTT. It encodes CASSYTIAEPTGADTQYF.

This chain joins TRBV4-1 and TRBJ2-7; tentative D call: TRBD2 (5 bases). V was clipped by 3 bases and J by 0 bases, with 6 bases between them. Germline-derived CDR1 and CDR2 are MGHRA and YSYEKL. The CDR3 length is 13 residues. The CDR3, as DNA: TGCGCCAGCAGCCACGACTACTCCTACGAGCAGTACTTC. It translates to CASSHDYSYEQYF.

The gene calls are TRBV19 and TRBJ1-2, with no clear D. The CDR3 runs to 12 residues. V was shortened by 11 bases and J by 2 bases, with 12 bases between the two germline ends. CDR1 is LNHDA and CDR2 is SQIVND in the germline V gene (reference sequence). In DNA, the CDR3 is TGTGCCGTCAAGTGGCAGAACTATGGCTACACCTTC. It yields the protein CAVKWQNYGYTF.

The J gene is TRBJ2-7, the V gene TRBV4-2; perhaps TRBD1 as D (5 bases). Looked up from germline, CDR1 is LGHNA and CDR2 is YNFKEQ. V shed 0 bases and J shed 0 bases, with 9 bases lying between them. The CDR3 is 15 amino acids. The DNA for the CDR3 is TGTGCCAGCAGCCAAGATGGGCAGGGCTCCTACGAGCAGTACTTC. Its translation: CASSQDGQGSYEQYF.

V usage is TRBV19 and J usage is TRBJ1-1; D not certain. This CDR3 contains 17 residues. Germline lookup yields CDR1 LNHDA and CDR2 SQIVND (reference sequence). Trimming removed 5 bases from V and 0 bases from J, with 19 bases in between. The CDR3: CASSPLREAFMNTEAFF. The CDR3 region has the DNA TGTGCCAGTAGTCCCCTTCGGGAAGCTTTCATGAACACTGAAGCTTTCTTT.

This chain links TRBV29-1 with TRBJ2-2, with no clear D. V lost 8 bases and J lost 7, with 17 bases in between. This CDR3 comprises 13 residues. Germline CDR1 reads SQVTM; CDR2 reads ANQGSEA. The chain's CDR3 is CSSEIGPGGELFF. The CDR3 bases are TGCAGCTCTGAAATAGGGCCTGGCGGGGAGCTGTTTTTT.

A remark on this clonotype: A much bigger clone sits one base away, suggesting this may be a read error. The V and J genes are TRBV27 and TRBJ1-1; D gene unclear. V was clipped by 8 bases and J by 1 base, with 23 bases between them. The CDR3 has 17 residues. The germline CDR1 and CDR2 sequences are MNHEY and SMNVEV (reference sequence). The CDR3 sequence: CASGIPINSVGNTEAFF. CDR3 nucleotides: TGTGCCAGCGGCATACCAATAAACAGTGTCGGGAACACTGAAGCTTTCTTT.

Turning to this clonotype: Since a much larger clone is just one base distant, this may be a read error. The chain combines TRBV18 with TRBJ2-1; 11 bases map to TRBD1. The CDR3 spans 15 residues. The germline V gene encodes CDR1 KGHSH and CDR2 LQKENI. The CDR3 sequence is CASSGTGGPYNGQFF. DNA for the CDR3: TGTGCCAGCTCCGGGACAGGGGGGCCCTACAATGGGCAGTTCTTC.

The chain links TRBV6-1 to TRBJ2-7, with 9 bases that match TRBD2. Germline V gene sequence: CDR1 MNHNS, CDR2 SASEGT. Germline trimming cut 6 bases from V and 4 bases from J; bases unmatched to any gene: 7. The CDR3 consists of 14 residues. The CDR3 DNA is TGTGCCAGCAGGGCGACTAGCGGACAATACGAGCAGTACTTC. Amino acid sequence: CASRATSGQYEQYF.

V gene TRBV3-1 combines with J gene TRBJ2-5; 9 bases align to TRBD1. Per the germline V gene, CDR1 is LGHDT and CDR2 is YNNKEL (reference sequence). The CDR3 spans 12 residues. V lost 0 bases and J lost 13; bases outside the gene matches: 3. The CDR3 is CASSQEGTGLYF. DNA for the CDR3: TGTGCCAGCAGCCAAGAGGGGACAGGGTTGTACTTC.

V gene TRBV6-1 combines with J gene TRBJ2-5; D is perhaps TRBD1 (6 bases). V was shortened by 5 bases and J by 1 base, with 23 bases between the two germline ends. Germline CDR1 reads MNHNS; CDR2 reads SASEGT. This CDR3 has 18 residues. The CDR3 spells CASSKLKTGTRFQETQYF. The CDR3 region has the DNA TGTGCCAGCAGTAAACTCAAAACCGGGACAAGGTTCCAAGAGACCCAGTACTTC.

This clonotype occurred many times. The chain's CDR3 is CSARISGGNIQYF. The CDR3 DNA sequence: TGCAGTGCTAGGATCTCAGGAGGGAACATTCAGTACTTC. The chain employs TRBV20-1 and TRBJ2-4; maybe TRBD2 (6 bases). From germline, CDR1 is DFQATT and CDR2 SNEGSKA (reference sequence). The CDR3 length is 13 residues. The V gene lost 3 bases and the J gene lost 7 bases, with 13 bases spanning the gap.

This clonotype was seen just once. V gene TRBV28 combines with J gene TRBJ1-1; D possibly corresponds to TRBD1 (6 bases). CDR3 size: 12 residues. Germline CDR1 is MDHEN and CDR2 is SYDVKM. The ends were cut back, 7 bases at V and 10 bases at J, with 16 bases in the middle. CDR3 DNA sequence: TGTGCCAGCACATATTGGGGGGCAGTAGCTTTCTTT. Translating it yields CASTYWGAVAFF.

This clonotype was observed many times. The chain is built from TRBV18 and TRBJ2-2; D is possibly TRBD1 (5 bases). Germline loops: CDR1 KGHSH, CDR2 LQKENI. The V end lost 5 bases, the J end lost 1 base, and 8 bases lay between the germline ends. CDR3 length: 14 residues. The CDR3 loop reads CASSATVNTGELFF. The CDR3, as DNA: TGTGCCAGCTCAGCGACAGTGAACACCGGGGAGCTGTTTTTT.

This clonotype was seen at least ten times. This sequence joins TRBV12-3 or TRBV12-4 and TRBJ2-3; the D is unclear. CDR3 length equals 14 residues. Trimming stripped 3 bases from V and 0 bases from J, with 7 bases between. The CDR3 here is CASSFWPSTDTQYF. CDR3 coding DNA: TGTGCCAGCAGTTTTTGGCCTAGCACAGATACGCAGTATTTT.

The chain uses TRBV10-3 and TRBJ2-1; the D call may be TRBD1 or TRBD2 (7 bases each). The CDR3 is 14 amino acids. The ends were cut back, 8 bases at V and 9 bases at J, with 20 bases in the middle. CDR1 and CDR2 (germline): ENHRY, SYGVKD. CDR3 in DNA: TGTGCCATCCCCCGACAGGGAGGGGGGGGTGAGCAGTTCTTC. Translation gives CAIPRQGGGGEQFF.

The chain recombines TRBV6-1 with TRBJ1-1; no clear D gene. The germline V and J ends were trimmed by 7 bases and 4 bases, with 10 bases remaining between them. The CDR3 extends over 12 amino acids. Germline V CDR1 and CDR2: MNHNS, SASEGT. Here the CDR3 reads CASTRLGTEAFF. CDR3 sequence (DNA): TGTGCCAGCACACGGCTAGGCACTGAAGCTTTCTTT.